The source of this T cell receptor beta chain is a study of T cells after yellow fever vaccination. CDR3 length: 16 residues. V shed 0 bases and J 10 bases; nucleotides not matched to a gene: 9. Per germline, CDR1 SGHTA and CDR2 FQGNSA. In the case of this clonotype: Its antigen is unknown.

Template-switching 5'RACE yielded the TCR cDNA; a universal primer site and UMIs were added in the process. Each CDR3 protein gets one entry after TCRdb re-called the 5' RACE reads with MiXCR. The sample carries hundreds of thousands of distinct CDR3 sequences, about 6% recorded once. Regarding the study as a whole: At 95% to 97% for CD4 and 88% for CD8, most primary-vaccination clones showed up again after the booster. Within FACS-sorted repertoires, abundant clonotypes contaminating from the bulk population could be present. Some clonotypes were seen in both the CD4 and the CD8 compartments. These made up a small share and likely arose from convergent recombination.

The rearrangement links TRBV7-2 to TRBJ2-1; TRBD1 agrees at 10 bases. Material: PBMCs, obtained 5 days after the yellow fever booster vaccination. The receptor comes from a man aged 30-40 years who received the YFV17D yellow fever vaccine. CDR3 nucleotide sequence: TGTGCCAGCAGCTTAGCGCAGACAGGGGGCCCGGGCGAGCAGTTCTTC. Its translation is CASSLAQTGGPGEQFF.